This T cell receptor beta chain was obtained from a study of siplizumab effects on memory and regulatory T cells. About 9.5 x 10^4 TCR templates underwent assay in each sample. Only in-frame clones appear in the TCRdb table, and some are missing; sequencing was by immunoSEQ multiplex PCR. The sample carries 100,000 or so clones, around nine tenths recorded once. Concerning this clone itself: What it binds is not known.

Overall study findings and caveats: Naive T cells were seemingly more diverse than memory cells, and major contributions to the alloresponse seemed to be made by them. Of the alloreactive clones, only a minor fraction mapped to unstimulated subsets. Siplizumab produced a significant drop in alloreactive sequences attributable to unstimulated CD4+ memory cells.

The TCR was taken from a human donor in good health. The sample taken for sequencing was non-Treg CD4+ T cells sorted from blood.

The CDR3, as DNA: TGTGCCAGCAGTTTAAAGGACCTATACCGTCAAGAGACCCAGTACTTC. It encodes CASSLKDLYRQETQYF. The V call is TRBV28, the J call TRBJ2-5, with unresolved D. Deletions cut 2 bases from V and 2 bases from J, with 15 bases between. This CDR3 region has 16 residues. From germline, CDR1 is MDHEN and CDR2 SYDVKM.